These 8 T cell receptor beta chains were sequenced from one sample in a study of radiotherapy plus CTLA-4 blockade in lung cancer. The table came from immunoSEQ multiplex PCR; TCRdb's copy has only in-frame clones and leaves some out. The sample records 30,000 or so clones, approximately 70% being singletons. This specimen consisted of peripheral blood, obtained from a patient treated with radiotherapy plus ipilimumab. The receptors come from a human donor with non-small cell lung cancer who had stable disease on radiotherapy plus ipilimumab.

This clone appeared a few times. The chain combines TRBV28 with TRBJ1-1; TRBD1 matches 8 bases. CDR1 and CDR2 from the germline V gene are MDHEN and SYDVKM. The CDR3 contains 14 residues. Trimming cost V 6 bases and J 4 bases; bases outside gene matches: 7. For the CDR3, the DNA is TGTGCCAGCAGATCAGGGGGCGCGGGCACTGAAGCTTTCTTT. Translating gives CASRSGGAGTEAFF.

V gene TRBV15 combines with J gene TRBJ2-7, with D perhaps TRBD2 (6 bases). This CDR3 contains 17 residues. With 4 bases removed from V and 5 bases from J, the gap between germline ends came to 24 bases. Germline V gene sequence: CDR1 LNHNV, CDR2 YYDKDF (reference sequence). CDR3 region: CATSNDGLYGSRNEQYF. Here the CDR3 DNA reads TGTGCCACCAGCAATGATGGGTTGTACGGGAGCCGGAACGAGCAGTACTTC.

CDR3 DNA sequence: TGCGCCAGCAGCTTTGGGACTAGCGGGGCTAATGAGCAGTTCTTC. It specifies CASSFGTSGANEQFF. The rearrangement links TRBV5-1 to TRBJ2-1; 13 bases fit TRBD2. After removal of 2 bases from V and 7 bases from J, the junction contained 3 bases not matched to a gene. The CDR3 runs 15 residues. The germline V gene has CDR1 SGHRS and CDR2 YFSETQ. Filled out from reference TRBV5-1 and TRBJ2-1, the complete variable domain reads KAGVTQTPRYLIKTRGQQVTLSCSPISGHRSVSWYQQTPGQGLQFLFEYFSETQRNKGNFPGRFSGRQFSNSRSEMNVSTLELGDSALYLCASSFGTSGANEQFFGPGTRLTVL.

In DNA form, the CDR3 reads TGTGCCAGCAGCAAAGGGCGGGCCGGGGCCCCAACTAACTATGGCTACACCTTC. Amino acids: CASSKGRAGAPTNYGYTF. The rearrangement links TRBV21-1 to TRBJ1-2. TRBV21-1 is a known pseudogene. The CDR3 totals 18 residues.

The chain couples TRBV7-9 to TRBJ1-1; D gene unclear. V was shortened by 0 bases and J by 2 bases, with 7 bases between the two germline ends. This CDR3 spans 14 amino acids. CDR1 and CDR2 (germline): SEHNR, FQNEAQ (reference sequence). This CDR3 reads CASSLAGFNTEAFF. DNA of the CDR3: TGTGCCAGCAGCTTAGCAGGTTTTAACACTGAAGCTTTCTTT.

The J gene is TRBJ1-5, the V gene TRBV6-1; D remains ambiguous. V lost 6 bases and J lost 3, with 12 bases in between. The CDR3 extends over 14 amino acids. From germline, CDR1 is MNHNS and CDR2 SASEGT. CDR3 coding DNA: TGTGCCAGCAGGGATTCCATTTACAATCAGCCCCAGCATTTT. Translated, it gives CASRDSIYNQPQHF.

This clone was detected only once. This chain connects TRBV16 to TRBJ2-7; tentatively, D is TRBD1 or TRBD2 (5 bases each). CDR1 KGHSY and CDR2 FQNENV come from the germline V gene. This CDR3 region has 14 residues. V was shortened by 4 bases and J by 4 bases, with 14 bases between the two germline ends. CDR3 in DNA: TGTGCCAGCAGCCCCTTGGGGGAAAGGTACGAGCAGTACTTC. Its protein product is CASSPLGERYEQYF.

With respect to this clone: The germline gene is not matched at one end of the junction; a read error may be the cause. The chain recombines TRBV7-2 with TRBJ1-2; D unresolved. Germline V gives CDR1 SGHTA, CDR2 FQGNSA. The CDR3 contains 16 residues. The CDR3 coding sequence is TGTGCCAGCAGCCTAGCGCCCCGGGTCGGGGTCTATGGCTACACCTTC. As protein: CASSLAPRVGVYGYTF.